This is a list of T cell receptor beta chains from one sample in a study of shared clonotypes between healthy human individuals. Sequencing used immunoSEQ multiplex PCR; TCRdb keeps in-frame clones, though not all of them. The sample contains 2,500,000 or so clones, 93% of which appear only once. Sequencing was done on a sample of naive CD4+ T cells from PBMCs. The receptors originated from a man younger than 30 in good health. Some clones in this sample may be carry-over from other donors' samples. Each CDR3 is given with its conserved first and last residue. Each record gives: D gene, V gene, clone size, J gene, CDR3 DNA, CDR3 protein. The D gene is left open where the match is weak. Size tells how often a clone was seen (once, few, many) or the class of an expanded clone, and some rows leave it out.

d_gene: .; v_gene: TRBV30; abundance: .; j_gene: TRBJ2-3; CDR3nt: TGTGCCTGGAGTCTCGGCGGGAGCACAGATACGCAGTATTTT; CDR3aa: CAWSLGGSTDTQYF
d_gene: .; v_gene: TRBV5-1; abundance: .; j_gene: TRBJ1-4; CDR3nt: TGCGCCAGCAGCCCTTCAAACCCGGGGAATGAAAAACTGTTTTTT; CDR3aa: CASSPSNPGNEKLFF
d_gene: TRBD2; v_gene: TRBV5-4; abundance: .; j_gene: TRBJ2-1; CDR3nt: TGTGCCAGCAGCTTAGCGGGAGGTGGCTACAATGAGCAGTTCTTC; CDR3aa: CASSLAGGGYNEQFF
d_gene: TRBD2; v_gene: TRBV9; abundance: .; j_gene: TRBJ2-3; CDR3nt: TGTGCCAGCAGCGATAGTCGGGGGGCAGATACGCAGTATTTT; CDR3aa: CASSDSRGADTQYF
d_gene: TRBD2; v_gene: TRBV28; abundance: .; j_gene: TRBJ2-1; CDR3nt: TGTGCCAGCATTTCGAGCAGAGCGGGATCTGAGCAGTTCTTC; CDR3aa: CASISSRAGSEQFF
d_gene: .; v_gene: TRBV5-6; abundance: few; j_gene: TRBJ2-2; CDR3nt: TGTGCCAGCAGCTTTACAGGGATTTCGGGGGAGCTGTTTTTT; CDR3aa: CASSFTGISGELFF
d_gene: TRBD1; v_gene: TRBV18; abundance: .; j_gene: TRBJ2-7; CDR3nt: TGTGCCAGCTCACCCGGACAGGGGGCCCCTTACGAGCAGTACTTC; CDR3aa: CASSPGQGAPYEQYF
d_gene: .; v_gene: TRBV11-2; abundance: once; j_gene: TRBJ2-1; CDR3nt: TGTGCCAGCAGCCCGACTAGATACAATGAGCAGTTCTTC; CDR3aa: CASSPTRYNEQFF
d_gene: .; v_gene: TRBV9; abundance: .; j_gene: TRBJ2-6; CDR3nt: TGTGCCAGCAGCCGGCTGGGGGGGGCCAACGTCCTGACTTTC; CDR3aa: CASSRLGGANVLTF
d_gene: .; v_gene: TRBV30; abundance: .; j_gene: TRBJ1-6; CDR3nt: TGTGCCTGTAAATCTCCGGGGGCCGCCTATAATTCACCCCTCCACTTT; CDR3aa: CACKSPGAAYNSPLHF
d_gene: .; v_gene: TRBV30; abundance: .; j_gene: TRBJ1-5; CDR3nt: TGTGCCTGGAGTGTAGGGACAAGTAATAGCAATCAGCCCCAGCATTTT; CDR3aa: CAWSVGTSNSNQPQHF
d_gene: TRBD1; v_gene: TRBV7-2; abundance: .; j_gene: TRBJ2-3; CDR3nt: TGTGCCAGCAGCCCGCGGAAGGGACAGGGTGGCGCAGATACGCAGTATTTT; CDR3aa: CASSPRKGQGGADTQYF
d_gene: TRBD2; v_gene: TRBV28; abundance: .; j_gene: TRBJ2-2; CDR3nt: TGTGCCAGCAGTTTGCTAGCGGGAGCTACCGGGGAGCTGTTTTTT; CDR3aa: CASSLLAGATGELFF
d_gene: .; v_gene: TRBV7-2; abundance: .; j_gene: TRBJ2-3; CDR3nt: TGTGCCAGCAGCTTCCTAGCGTCCGGCACAGATACGCAGTATTTT; CDR3aa: CASSFLASGTDTQYF
d_gene: .; v_gene: TRBV14; abundance: .; j_gene: TRBJ2-2; CDR3nt: TGTGCCAGCAGCCAAGACCTAAACACCGGGGAGCTGTTTTTT; CDR3aa: CASSQDLNTGELFF
d_gene: TRBD2; v_gene: TRBV28; abundance: .; j_gene: TRBJ2-2; CDR3nt: TGTGCCAGCTCGACTAGCGGGATCAACACCGGGGAGCTGTTTTTT; CDR3aa: CASSTSGINTGELFF
d_gene: TRBD2; v_gene: TRBV6-6; abundance: .; j_gene: TRBJ2-7; CDR3nt: TGTGCCAGCAGTTACTCGATAGCGGGAGTAGGTTACGAGCAGTACTTC; CDR3aa: CASSYSIAGVGYEQYF
d_gene: .; v_gene: TRBV28; abundance: .; j_gene: TRBJ1-2; CDR3nt: TGTGCCAGCACCTTGGGGGGGGCGACTGGCTATGGCTACACCTTC; CDR3aa: CASTLGGATGYGYTF
d_gene: .; v_gene: TRBV5-4; abundance: once; j_gene: TRBJ2-5; CDR3nt: TGTGCCAGCAGTCCAGGACAGCAAGAGACCCAGTACTTC; CDR3aa: CASSPGQQETQYF
d_gene: TRBD1; v_gene: TRBV7-9; abundance: .; j_gene: TRBJ2-5; CDR3nt: TGTGCCAGCAGCTTAATTCGGGACAGGGGGTTTTCATCGACCCAGTACTTC; CDR3aa: CASSLIRDRGFSSTQYF
d_gene: .; v_gene: TRBV10-3; abundance: .; j_gene: TRBJ1-1; CDR3nt: TGTGCCATCAGGCCGTCGACCTCAGTAGGCACTGAAGCTTTCTTT; CDR3aa: CAIRPSTSVGTEAFF
d_gene: .; v_gene: TRBV19; abundance: .; j_gene: TRBJ2-2; CDR3nt: TGTGCCAGCAAGAGGAGTGCCGGGGAGCTGTTTTTT; CDR3aa: CASKRSAGELFF
d_gene: .; v_gene: TRBV28; abundance: .; j_gene: TRBJ1-2; CDR3nt: TGTGCCAGCGGGGGGTGGCAATCCATTTATGGCTACACCTTC; CDR3aa: CASGGWQSIYGYTF
d_gene: .; v_gene: TRBV9; abundance: .; j_gene: TRBJ1-2; CDR3nt: TGTGCCAGCAGCCGTAGAGGCCGGGACTATGGCTACACCTTC; CDR3aa: CASSRRGRDYGYTF
d_gene: .; v_gene: TRBV7-3; abundance: .; j_gene: TRBJ2-7; CDR3nt: TGTGCCAGCAGCTTAAATCCTAGCACCGAGCAGTACTTC; CDR3aa: CASSLNPSTEQYF
d_gene: .; v_gene: TRBV9; abundance: .; j_gene: TRBJ1-3; CDR3nt: TGTGCCAGCAGCGTAGGTTTGGGTTCTGGAAACACCATATATTTT; CDR3aa: CASSVGLGSGNTIYF
d_gene: .; v_gene: TRBV9; abundance: .; j_gene: TRBJ1-1; CDR3nt: TGTGCCAGCAGCCCCCAGGTCTCTAACACTGAAGCTTTCTTT; CDR3aa: CASSPQVSNTEAFF
d_gene: .; v_gene: TRBV15; abundance: .; j_gene: TRBJ1-5; CDR3nt: TGTGCCACCAGCAGAGATGGGGATAGCAATCAGCCCCAGCATTTT; CDR3aa: CATSRDGDSNQPQHF
d_gene: .; v_gene: TRBV30; abundance: .; j_gene: TRBJ2-1; CDR3nt: TGTGCCTGGAGTGTTAGTAGCGGCTACAATGAGCAGTTCTTC; CDR3aa: CAWSVSSGYNEQFF
d_gene: TRBD2; v_gene: TRBV18; abundance: .; j_gene: TRBJ2-7; CDR3nt: TGTGCCAGCTCACCGCAGCGGGAGAGTTACGAGCAGTACTTC; CDR3aa: CASSPQRESYEQYF
d_gene: TRBD1; v_gene: TRBV11-2; abundance: .; j_gene: TRBJ2-3; CDR3nt: TGTGCCAGCAGCATAACCGGGACAGGGGCAGATACGCAGTATTTT; CDR3aa: CASSITGTGADTQYF
d_gene: .; v_gene: TRBV7-9; abundance: .; j_gene: TRBJ1-1; CDR3nt: TGTGCCAGCAGTCGGGGGGGCACTGAAGCTTTCTTT; CDR3aa: CASSRGGTEAFF
d_gene: TRBD1; v_gene: TRBV5-1; abundance: .; j_gene: TRBJ1-1; CDR3nt: TGCGCCAGCAGCTTCCTAACAGGGGGCACTGAAGCTTTCTTT; CDR3aa: CASSFLTGGTEAFF
d_gene: .; v_gene: TRBV4-3; abundance: .; j_gene: TRBJ2-3; CDR3nt: TGCGCCAGCAGCCAGAGGGCAGCTAGCACAGATACGCAGTATTTT; CDR3aa: CASSQRAASTDTQYF
d_gene: TRBD1; v_gene: TRBV6-1; abundance: .; j_gene: TRBJ1-4; CDR3nt: TGTGCCAGCAGTGAAGCGCGCAGGGGGGATAATGAAAAACTGTTTTTT; CDR3aa: CASSEARRGDNEKLFF
d_gene: TRBD1; v_gene: TRBV5-1; abundance: .; j_gene: TRBJ2-5; CDR3nt: TGCGCCAGCAGCTGGGACAGGGTGGGGGAGACCCAGTACTTC; CDR3aa: CASSWDRVGETQYF
d_gene: .; v_gene: TRBV5-5; abundance: .; j_gene: TRBJ2-2; CDR3nt: TGTGCCAGCAGCTGGCAGGGAGCCGAGGAGCTGTTTTTT; CDR3aa: CASSWQGAEELFF
d_gene: .; v_gene: TRBV20-1; abundance: .; j_gene: TRBJ1-4; CDR3nt: TGCAGTTCAGGGACTAATGAAAAACTGTTTTTT; CDR3aa: CSSGTNEKLFF
d_gene: .; v_gene: TRBV5-5; abundance: .; j_gene: TRBJ2-2; CDR3nt: TGTGCCAGCAGCCCCCTCCGGCAGGGGAGGAACACCGGGGAGCTGTTTTTT; CDR3aa: CASSPLRQGRNTGELFF
d_gene: TRBD1; v_gene: TRBV27; abundance: once; j_gene: TRBJ2-4; CDR3nt: TGTGCCAGCAGCCTCACCGGGGCAGGGGGCCTCATTCAGTACTTC; CDR3aa: CASSLTGAGGLIQYF
d_gene: .; v_gene: TRBV2; abundance: .; j_gene: TRBJ2-1; CDR3nt: TGTGCCAGCTCAATCGAGGGGGACAATGAGCAGTTCTTC; CDR3aa: CASSIEGDNEQFF
d_gene: .; v_gene: TRBV28; abundance: .; j_gene: TRBJ2-7; CDR3nt: TGTGCCAGCAGTGTCGTTATCGACGAGCAGTACTTC; CDR3aa: CASSVVIDEQYF
d_gene: .; v_gene: TRBV5-4; abundance: .; j_gene: TRBJ1-2; CDR3nt: TGTGCCAGCAGCCCGCCCCAGGGCCACTATGGCTACACCTTC; CDR3aa: CASSPPQGHYGYTF
d_gene: .; v_gene: TRBV20-1; abundance: once; j_gene: TRBJ1-2; CDR3nt: TGCAGTGCCGTGGGGGGCAATGGCTACACCTTC; CDR3aa: CSAVGGNGYTF
d_gene: .; v_gene: TRBV5-1; abundance: .; j_gene: TRBJ1-1; CDR3nt: TGCGCCAGCAGCGGTCGGCCTATGAACACTGAAGCTTTCTTT; CDR3aa: CASSGRPMNTEAFF
d_gene: .; v_gene: TRBV7-3; abundance: once; j_gene: TRBJ1-1; CDR3nt: TGTGCCAGCAGCTCCCGATTGAACACTGAAGCTTTCTTT; CDR3aa: CASSSRLNTEAFF
d_gene: .; v_gene: TRBV7-8; abundance: once; j_gene: TRBJ2-7; CDR3nt: TGTGCCAGCAGCTCGGAACCTCAAAACTACGAGCAGTACTTC; CDR3aa: CASSSEPQNYEQYF
d_gene: .; v_gene: TRBV18; abundance: .; j_gene: TRBJ2-7; CDR3nt: TGTGCCAGCTCACCATATCCTACCTCCTACGAGCAGTACTTC; CDR3aa: CASSPYPTSYEQYF
d_gene: .; v_gene: TRBV6-6; abundance: .; j_gene: TRBJ2-7; CDR3nt: TGTGCCAGCAGTTACACCCGGCAGACCTACGAGCAGTACTTC; CDR3aa: CASSYTRQTYEQYF
d_gene: .; v_gene: TRBV11-2; abundance: .; j_gene: TRBJ2-7; CDR3nt: TGTGCCAGCAGCTTCCTCACCTCGGAGCAGTACTTC; CDR3aa: CASSFLTSEQYF
d_gene: TRBD1; v_gene: TRBV11-2; abundance: .; j_gene: TRBJ2-5; CDR3nt: TGTGCCAGCAGCCGGGGACAGGGGACGGAGACCCAGTACTTC; CDR3aa: CASSRGQGTETQYF
d_gene: .; v_gene: TRBV19; abundance: .; j_gene: TRBJ2-2; CDR3nt: TGTGCCAGTAGTATTAACAGGGCCGGGGAGCTGTTTTTT; CDR3aa: CASSINRAGELFF
d_gene: .; v_gene: TRBV28; abundance: .; j_gene: TRBJ2-1; CDR3nt: TGTGCCAGCAATCGGGGGGCGTCACCCCATGAGCAGTTCTTC; CDR3aa: CASNRGASPHEQFF
d_gene: .; v_gene: TRBV4-1; abundance: .; j_gene: TRBJ2-3; CDR3nt: TGCGCCAGCAGCCAAGATCCGGCCCCAGATACGCAGTATTTT; CDR3aa: CASSQDPAPDTQYF
d_gene: TRBD2; v_gene: TRBV29-1; abundance: .; j_gene: TRBJ2-5; CDR3nt: TGCAGCGTTCGGATTAGCGGGAGAGAGACCCAGTACTTC; CDR3aa: CSVRISGRETQYF
d_gene: TRBD1; v_gene: TRBV4-1; abundance: .; j_gene: TRBJ2-3; CDR3nt: TGCGCCAGCAGCCAAGTTGAGACAGGGGGCACAGATACGCAGTATTTT; CDR3aa: CASSQVETGGTDTQYF
d_gene: .; v_gene: TRBV19; abundance: once; j_gene: TRBJ2-3; CDR3nt: TGTGCCAGTAGTATGGTAAACACAGATACGCAGTATTTT; CDR3aa: CASSMVNTDTQYF